This TCR beta chain was sequenced for a study of control samples from healthy donors and cancer patients. The repertoire was sequenced with immunoSEQ multiplex PCR; TCRdb's copy has only in-frame clones and lacks some. The profile shows about 53,000 clones, approximately 86% of them singletons. Sequencing input: PBMCs. The sequence derives from a man in his 60s with head and neck cancer.

Here the CDR3 reads CASSERERSYEQYF. For the CDR3, the DNA is TGTGCCAGTTCAGAGCGGGAGCGATCCTACGAGCAGTACTTC. The gene calls are TRBV19 and TRBJ2-7; 8 bases agree with TRBD2. Losses at the gene ends were 8 bases for V and 1 base for J; bases not matched to a gene: 7. The CDR3 extends over 14 amino acids. The V gene's germline CDR1 is LNHDA and CDR2 SQIVND (reference sequence).